The 10 T cell receptor beta chains presented below share a single source sample, sequenced in a study of cytomegalovirus exposure and HLA in healthy donors. A multiplex PCR was run with 60 Vbeta primers and 13 Jbeta primers. Repertoires were generated with immunoSEQ multiplex PCR, while TCRdb's copy carries only in-frame clones and drops some. The repertoire holds just under 80,000 clones, with over 65% as singletons. Sequencing input: PBMCs. The receptors shown here come from a man aged 40-49 years in good health and CMV-seronegative.

The chain recombines TRBV7-6 with TRBJ1-5, with 7 bases matching TRBD1. Germline V gives CDR1 SGHVS, CDR2 FNYEAQ. The CDR3 consists of 14 residues. J gave up 4 bases and V 4 bases, and 4 bases lay outside the gene matches. This CDR3 is CASSSGQNNQPQHF. CDR3 sequence (DNA): TGTGCCAGCAGCTCGGGACAGAATAATCAGCCCCAGCATTTT.

The chain links TRBV28 to TRBJ1-1; perhaps TRBD1 as D (6 bases). The V gene's germline CDR1 is MDHEN and CDR2 SYDVKM. V lost 2 bases, J lost 5 bases, and 15 bases lay in between. The CDR3 runs 15 residues. Written as DNA, the CDR3 is TGTGCCAGCAGTTTACCCCTACAGGGACATACTGAAGCTTTCTTT. Translating it yields CASSLPLQGHTEAFF.

The chain has TRBV9 and TRBJ1-1; D gene uncertain. The CDR3 contains 14 residues. CDR1 SGDLS and CDR2 YYNGEE come from the germline V gene. Trimming took off 0 bases at V and 1 base at J, with 7 bases between the two ends. The CDR3 DNA is TGTGCCAGCAGCGTAGAACCACAGAACACTGAAGCTTTCTTT. Translation: CASSVEPQNTEAFF.

The rearrangement joins TRBV9 to TRBJ2-1, with 9 bases lining up with TRBD2. This CDR3 comprises 15 residues. Trimming cost V 5 bases and J 7 bases; bases outside gene matches: 10. In germline, CDR1 is SGDLS, CDR2 YYNGEE. In nucleotides, the CDR3 is TGTGCCAGCAGTGCCAGCCTAGCGGGAAGGAATGAGCAGTTCTTC. Protein product: CASSASLAGRNEQFF.

The rearrangement links TRBV5-4 to TRBJ1-3; the match to TRBD1 covers 8 bases. The germline V gene encodes CDR1 SGHNT and CDR2 YYREEE (reference sequence). The CDR3 is 15 amino acids. V shed 4 bases and J 0 bases; nucleotides not matched to a gene: 3. The CDR3, as DNA: TGTGCCAGCAGCCTGGACAGGGCCTCTGGAAACACCATATATTTT. Its protein is CASSLDRASGNTIYF. The complete variable domain, with remaining parts taken from reference TRBV5-4 and TRBJ1-3, reads ETGVTQSPTHLIKTRGQQVTLRCSSQSGHNTVSWYQQALGQGPQFIFQYYREEENGRGNFPPRFSGLQFPNYSSELNVNALELDDSALYLCASSLDRASGNTIYFGEGSWLTVV.

The J gene is TRBJ1-5, the V gene TRBV9, with 7 bases that match TRBD1. The V segment lost 4 bases and the J segment 4 bases; nucleotides outside the gene matches: 8. The CDR3 totals 15 residues. Per the germline V gene, CDR1 is SGDLS and CDR2 is YYNGEE. The DNA of the CDR3 is TGTGCCAGCAGCACAACCACAGGGGTGAATCAGCCCCAGCATTTT. Protein product: CASSTTTGVNQPQHF. The whole variable domain, remainder taken from reference TRBV9 and TRBJ1-5, is DSGVTQTPKHLITATGQRVTLRCSPRSGDLSVYWYQQSLDQGLQFLIQYYNGEERAKGNILERFSAQQFPDLHSELNLSSLELGDSALYFCASSTTTGVNQPQHFGDGTRLSIL.

V gene TRBV11-2 combines with J gene TRBJ2-3; D perhaps matches TRBD2 (5 bases). Germline V gives CDR1 SGHAT, CDR2 FQNNGV. The ends were cut back, 8 bases at V and 1 base at J, with 16 bases in the middle. This CDR3 region has 15 residues. The CDR3 is CASQVRGLGTDTQYF. CDR3 in DNA: TGTGCCAGCCAGGTACGAGGGTTAGGCACAGATACGCAGTATTTT.

CDR3 in amino acids: CASSLRTSGMRDTQYF. The CDR3, as DNA: TGTGCCAGCAGCCTAAGGACTAGCGGGATGAGAGATACGCAGTATTTT. The rearrangement joins TRBV7-2 to TRBJ2-3; 12 nucleotides match TRBD2. CDR3 size: 16 residues. Germline V gene sequence: CDR1 SGHTA, CDR2 FQGNSA. V lost 5 bases to trimming and J lost 5 bases; unmatched junction nucleotides: 8.

The chain employs TRBV2 and TRBJ1-4, with TRBD1 identical over 9 bases. This CDR3 region has 14 residues. The V gene end was trimmed by 5 bases and the J gene end by 8 bases; junction bases not matched to a gene: 6. CDR1 SNHLY and CDR2 FYNNEI come from the germline V gene. The CDR3 loop reads CASSRDRVGEKLFF. CDR3 coding DNA: TGTGCCAGCAGTCGGGACAGGGTAGGCGAAAAACTGTTTTTT.

V usage is TRBV5-1 and J usage is TRBJ1-5, with D possibly TRBD1 on 5 matching bases. V lost 4 bases and J lost 5, with 13 bases in between. The CDR3 length is 14 residues. In germline, CDR1 is SGHRS, CDR2 YFSETQ. CDR3 in amino acids: CASSPGTSHQPQHF. In DNA form, the CDR3 reads TGCGCCAGCAGCCCCGGGACTTCACATCAGCCCCAGCATTTT.